These 27 T cell receptor beta chains were all obtained from the same sample, sequenced in a study of regulatory T cells in long-lasting Graves disease. This sample's time point: persistent/refractory GD, antithyroid drugs over 5 years with positive TRAb. Researchers made the TCR library from RNA that was extracted from PBMCs. With iRepertoire HTBI primers and Arm-PCR of CDR3 regions, TCR beta libraries were built. TCRdb ran MiXCR on the multiplex PCR reads and lists one entry per CDR3 protein. The sample includes 700,000 or so distinct CDR3 sequences, about 32% seen only once; the top ten take about two fifths. The specimen comprised peripheral blood mononuclear cells (PBMCs), sampled when the disease was refractory, from a patient treated with antithyroid drugs. These receptors were obtained from a female donor with Graves disease.

There are a few counts of this clonotype. The chain is built from TRBV12-3 or TRBV12-4 and TRBJ1-2; D uncertain. CDR3 length: 13 amino acids. V lost 5 bases, J lost 2 bases, and 9 bases lay in between. This CDR3 is CASSPQLNYGYTF. CDR3 sequence (DNA): TGTGCCAGCAGTCCCCAACTAAACTATGGCTACACCTTC.

This clonotype was seen a handful of times. This chain connects TRBV7-2 to TRBJ1-6, with D unclear. CDR1 SGHTA and CDR2 FQGNSA come from the germline V gene. The CDR3 runs 15 residues. With 4 bases removed from V and 5 bases from J, the gap between germline ends came to 12 bases. DNA for the CDR3: TGTGCCAGCAGCTACCGGAGGGCAAATAATTCACCCCTCCACTTT. Its translation: CASSYRRANNSPLHF.

This clonotype showed up just a few times. The rearrangement joins TRBV19 to TRBJ1-1, with D maybe TRBD1 (6 bases). The CDR3 totals 15 residues. Trimming pared 5 bases from V and 0 bases from J, leaving 13 bases between. Germline CDR1 and CDR2: LNHDA and SQIVND (reference sequence). Here the CDR3 DNA reads TGTGCCAGTAGTCGACAGGAGATCATGAACACTGAAGCTTTCTTT. Protein: CASSRQEIMNTEAFF.

The chain carries TRBV4-1 and TRBJ1-4, with 11 bases matching TRBD1. The CDR3 is 18 amino acids. V lost 1 base and J lost 1; bases outside the gene matches: 5. Germline CDR1 reads MGHRA; CDR2 reads YSYEKL. CDR3 in amino acids: CASSQGTGGILTNEKLFF. The CDR3 DNA is TGCGCCAGCAGCCAAGGGACAGGGGGCATCTTAACTAATGAAAAACTGTTTTTT.

The genes are TRBV27 and TRBJ1-6, with a tentative D call TRBD1 (5 bases). The germline V gene encodes CDR1 MNHEY and CDR2 SMNVEV (reference sequence). Trimming cost V 7 bases and J 7 bases, with 17 bases left between them. The CDR3 runs 15 residues. CDR3 amino acids: CASTDNAMGNSPLHF. The CDR3 DNA reads as TGTGCCAGCACGGACAACGCGATGGGAAATTCACCCCTCCACTTT.

The chain has TRBV5-4 and TRBJ2-7; 9 nucleotides align to TRBD2. This CDR3 is built from 15 residues. The germline V gene encodes CDR1 SGHNT and CDR2 YYREEE (reference sequence). The trim removed 4 bases at V and 7 bases at J, leaving 12 bases unmatched. This chain's CDR3 is CASSPTPSGKGEQYF. CDR3 nucleotides: TGTGCCAGCAGCCCAACCCCTAGCGGGAAGGGAGAGCAGTACTTC.

The chain has TRBV28 and TRBJ1-6, with 7 positions matching TRBD1. The CDR3 runs 15 residues. V lost 7 bases to trimming and J lost 7 bases; unmatched junction nucleotides: 10. Germline V gives CDR1 MDHEN, CDR2 SYDVKM. The CDR3 sequence is CASTSWDSTNSPLHF. CDR3 nucleotides: TGTGCCAGCACTTCCTGGGACAGCACAAATTCACCCCTCCACTTT.

At least ten counts were recorded for this clonotype. This chain joins TRBV11-2 and TRBJ1-3; 8 bases align to TRBD1. V dropped 5 bases and J dropped 4; count of bases not matched to a gene: 7. CDR3 length equals 15 residues. Germline V gene sequence: CDR1 SGHAT, CDR2 FQNNGV. The CDR3 reads CASSLRTGSGNTIYF. CDR3 DNA sequence: TGTGCCAGCAGCCTGAGGACAGGGTCCGGAAACACCATATATTTT. The whole variable domain, filled in from reference TRBV11-2 and TRBJ1-3, reads EAGVAQSPRYKIIEKRQSVAFWCNPISGHATLYWYQQILGQGPKLLIQFQNNGVVDDSQLPKDRFSAERLKGVDSTLKIQPAKLEDSAVYLCASSLRTGSGNTIYFGEGSWLTVV.

This clonotype was counted at least ten times. The genes are TRBV24-1 and TRBJ2-5, with TRBD2 matching 14 bases. The trim removed 2 bases at V and 8 bases at J, leaving 9 bases unmatched. The CDR3 sequence is 17 residues long. The germline gives CDR1 KGHDR, CDR2 SFDVKD. CDR3 bases: TGTGCCACCAGTGATTACTTAAAGACTAGCGGGAGGGGAACCCAGTACTTC. Its protein product is CATSDYLKTSGRGTQYF.

This sequence joins TRBV6-1 and TRBJ2-1; 8 bases align to TRBD2. Losses at the gene ends were 7 bases for V and 8 bases for J; bases not matched to a gene: 13. Looked up from germline, CDR1 is MNHNS and CDR2 is SASEGT. CDR3 length: 15 amino acids. DNA for the CDR3: TGTGCCAGCAAAAGGATCCGGGGACTAGAGCATGAGCAGTTCTTC. Its protein product is CASKRIRGLEHEQFF.

This clonotype appeared a few times. This chain connects TRBV7-9 to TRBJ2-5; the D is unclear. The CDR3 runs to 15 residues. Per germline, CDR1 SEHNR and CDR2 FQNEAQ (reference sequence). The V and J ends lost 4 bases and 2 bases respectively, with 14 bases between them. CDR3 in amino acids: CASSSKSDVQETQYF. The DNA of the CDR3 is TGTGCCAGCAGCTCCAAAAGTGACGTACAAGAGACCCAGTACTTC.

The V call is TRBV4-2, the J call TRBJ1-1; tentatively, D is TRBD1 (6 bases). Germline V lookup: CDR1 LGHNA, CDR2 YNFKEQ. The CDR3 spans 16 residues. V lost 1 base and J 0 bases, leaving 12 bases between the germline ends. CDR3 nucleotides: TGTGCCAGCAGCCAAGGCACCACAGGGCTGAACACTGAAGCTTTCTTT. It yields the protein CASSQGTTGLNTEAFF.

The V call is TRBV19, the J call TRBJ1-3; D not resolved. Per germline, CDR1 LNHDA and CDR2 SQIVND (reference sequence). CDR3 size: 13 residues. The V end was cut by 10 bases, the J end by 0 bases, with 10 bases between. CDR3 sequence reads: CATRVGSGNTIYF. The CDR3 nucleotides read TGTGCCACCCGGGTGGGCTCTGGAAACACCATATATTTT.

The rearrangement uses TRBV5-1 and TRBJ2-2; 7 positions agree with TRBD2. Trimming at V came to 0 bases and at J to 3 bases, leaving 14 bases not matched to a gene. Germline V lookup: CDR1 SGHRS, CDR2 YFSETQ. The length of the CDR3 is 19 residues. The CDR3 loop reads CASSLGKAGTFRDTGELFF. The CDR3 DNA reads as TGCGCCAGCAGCTTGGGTAAAGCGGGAACATTCCGGGACACCGGGGAGCTGTTTTTT.

The CDR3 nucleotides are TGTGCCAGCAGTCAAACCCCCAAAACCTCTGGAAACACCATATATTTT. The encoded protein is CASSQTPKTSGNTIYF. The chain links TRBV2 to TRBJ1-3; D gene unclear. The germline V gene has CDR1 SNHLY and CDR2 FYNNEI. The CDR3 is made up of 16 amino acids. Trimming removed 5 bases from V and 0 bases from J, with 14 bases in between.

The rearrangement uses TRBV19 and TRBJ2-5; D assignment may be TRBD1 or TRBD2 (5 bases each). CDR3 length equals 17 residues. The V end lost 5 bases, the J end lost 0 bases, and 19 bases lay between the germline ends. Germline assignment: CDR1 LNHDA and CDR2 SQIVND (reference sequence). CDR3 nucleotides: TGTGCCAGTAGTGTCGGTCCCCGGGACCCTTACCAAGAGACCCAGTACTTC. Amino acid sequence: CASSVGPRDPYQETQYF.

The table lists this clonotype with a few counts. The gene calls are TRBV18 and TRBJ1-2, with 9 bases identical to TRBD1. The CDR3 has 18 residues. The germline V gene encodes CDR1 KGHSH and CDR2 LQKENI. The junction had 12 bases not matched to a gene; V was cut back by 1 base and J by 3 bases. The CDR3 region has the DNA TGTGCCAGCTCACCACGCCAGCCGGGACAGGGACTTGACTATGGCTACACCTTC. It translates to CASSPRQPGQGLDYGYTF. The full variable domain, completed using reference TRBV18 and TRBJ1-2, is NAGVMQNPRHLVRRRGQEARLRCSPMKGHSHVYWYRQLPEEGLKFMVYLQKENIIDESGMPKERFSAEFPKEGPSILRIQQVVRGDSAAYFCASSPRQPGQGLDYGYTFGSGTRLTVV.

This clonotype showed up just a few times. This chain uses TRBV20-1 with TRBJ1-1, with D hard to call. V dropped 1 base and J dropped 1 base, with 13 bases sitting between them. The CDR3 contains 15 residues. CDR1 is DFQATT and CDR2 is SNEGSKA in the germline V gene (reference sequence). The CDR3 sequence: CSARGGAIGNTEAFF. CDR3 bases: TGCAGTGCTAGAGGGGGAGCTATCGGGAACACTGAAGCTTTCTTT.

This clonotype was observed a few times. This sequence joins TRBV19 and TRBJ1-1, with 7 bases identical to TRBD1. The CDR3 extends over 15 amino acids. Germline V gives CDR1 LNHDA, CDR2 SQIVND (reference sequence). V shed 3 bases and J 1 base; nucleotides not matched to a gene: 5. CDR3 in amino acids: CASSITGQQNTEAFF. CDR3 DNA: TGTGCCAGTAGTATTACGGGACAGCAGAACACTGAAGCTTTCTTT. The entire variable domain, with the rest obtained from reference TRBV19 and TRBJ1-1, is as follows: DGGITQSPKYLFRKEGQNVTLSCEQNLNHDAMYWYRQDPGQGLRLIYYSQIVNDFQKGDIAEGYSVSREKKESFPLTVTSAQKNPTAFYLCASSITGQQNTEAFFGQGTRLTVV.

Many counts were recorded for this clonotype. This chain uses TRBV12-3 or TRBV12-4 with TRBJ1-2; the D gene is possibly TRBD1 (5 bases). This CDR3 has 14 residues. V lost 1 base, J lost 3 bases, and 9 bases lay in between. The CDR3 sequence: CASSLGAGHYGYTF. Written as DNA, the CDR3 is TGTGCCAGCAGTTTAGGGGCAGGGCACTATGGCTACACCTTC.

The V and J genes are TRBV7-9 and TRBJ2-7, with a tentative D call TRBD1 (5 bases). This CDR3 comprises 14 residues. Trimming left V 2 bases short and J 6 bases short, with 14 bases between. Germline V gene lookup returns CDR1 SEHNR and CDR2 FQNEAQ (reference sequence). DNA for the CDR3: TGTGCCAGCAGCTTATCGCAGGGCTTCATCGAGCAGTACTTC. Translation gives CASSLSQGFIEQYF.

The V gene is TRBV29-1, the J gene TRBJ1-4; D might be TRBD1 (5 bases). Looked up from germline, CDR1 is SQVTM and CDR2 is ANQGSEA. The CDR3 has 13 amino acids. CDR3 protein: CGALDKGNEKLFF. CDR3 bases: TGCGGCGCCCTAGATAAGGGGAATGAAAAACTGTTTTTT.

This clonotype was counted ten times or more. Written as DNA, the CDR3 is TGTGCCAGCAGCTCTCTTCGGGGGCGAACGGGCTACACCTTC. It yields the protein CASSSLRGRTGYTF. This sequence joins TRBV11-1 and TRBJ1-2; maybe TRBD1 (6 bases). Germline CDR1 is SGHAT and CDR2 is FQDESV (reference sequence). The CDR3 consists of 14 residues. Trimming cost V 4 bases and J 8 bases, with 17 bases left between them.

This clonotype has just a few counts. This chain connects TRBV9 to TRBJ2-7; the match to TRBD2 covers 11 bases. From germline, CDR1 is SGDLS and CDR2 YYNGEE. J lost 2 bases, V lost 2 bases, and 0 bases had no gene match. CDR3 length equals 14 residues. CDR3 DNA: TGTGCCAGCAGCGTGGGACTAGCGGCCTACGAGCAGTACTTC. It encodes CASSVGLAAYEQYF.

The rearrangement uses TRBV6-2 or TRBV6-3 and TRBJ2-7, with a weak D call TRBD1 (6 bases). Per germline, CDR1 MNHEY and CDR2 SVGEGT. This CDR3 has 14 residues. With 6 bases removed from V and 2 bases from J, the gap between germline ends came to 14 bases. The CDR3 bases are TGTGCCAGCAGCGTACAGGGTCAGACCTACGAGCAGTACTTC. Encoded protein: CASSVQGQTYEQYF.

The genes are TRBV15 and TRBJ1-2; TRBD1 might be the D (5 bases). V lost 7 bases to trimming and J lost 4 bases, with 16 bases between them. CDR3 size: 14 residues. CDR1 and CDR2 from the germline V gene are LNHNV and YYDKDF (reference sequence). The CDR3 loop is CATKHRDGFYGYTF. The CDR3 DNA follows: TGTGCCACCAAGCACCGGGACGGATTCTATGGCTACACCTTC.

The chain recombines TRBV27 with TRBJ2-3, with D maybe TRBD2 (6 bases). V lost 5 bases and J lost 3, with 18 bases in between. The CDR3 loop spans 16 amino acids. Germline values: CDR1 MNHEY, CDR2 SMNVEV (reference sequence). The chain's CDR3 is CASSHDVAAGTDTQYF. In DNA, the CDR3 is TGTGCCAGCAGTCATGACGTAGCGGCAGGGACAGATACGCAGTATTTT.